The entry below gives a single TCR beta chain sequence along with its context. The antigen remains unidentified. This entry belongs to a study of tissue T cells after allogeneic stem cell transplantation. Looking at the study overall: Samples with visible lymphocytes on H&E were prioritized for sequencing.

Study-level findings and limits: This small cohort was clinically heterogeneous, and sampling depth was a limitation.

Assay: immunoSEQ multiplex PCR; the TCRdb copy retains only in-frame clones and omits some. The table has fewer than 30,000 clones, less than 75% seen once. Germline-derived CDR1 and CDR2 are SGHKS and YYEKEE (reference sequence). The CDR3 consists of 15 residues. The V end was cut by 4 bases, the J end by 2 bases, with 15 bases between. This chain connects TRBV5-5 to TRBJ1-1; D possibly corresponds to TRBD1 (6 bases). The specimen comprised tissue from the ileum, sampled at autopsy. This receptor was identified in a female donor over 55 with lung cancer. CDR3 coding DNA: TGTGCCAGCAGCCTATTGAACAGGGCTAACACTGAAGCTTTCTTT. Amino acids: CASSLLNRANTEAFF.